Each of the 6 T cell receptor beta chains below was sequenced from the same sample in a study of CXCR3-negative and CXCR3-positive naive CD8 T cells (dated by TCRdb to the late 2010s). Sequencing was carried out with a NextSeq 550. The Human TCR Profiling Kit (MiLaboratory) was used to prepare UMI-labeled 5' RACE TRB cDNA libraries. Based on TCRdb reprocessing of the reads, there is one entry per CDR3 protein sequence, and DNA is missing. The sample table includes under 65,000 distinct CDR3 sequences. The ten top clones hold 23% of the sample. The specimen was memory CD8+ T cells from blood. The cell subset or site label of this sample denotes: conventional CD8+ memory T cells (TMEM), sorted as controls. The origin of the receptors is a human donor in good health. Some clones in this sample may be carry-over from other donors' samples.

This clonotype shows up as medium-sized (0.01 to 0.1%) by frequency. V and J are TRBV28 and TRBJ2-2; TCRdb indicates TRBD1, and absent DNA this call remains unverified. The CDR3 sequence is 18 residues long. Germline CDR1 reads MDHEN; CDR2 reads SYDVKM. The CDR3 here is CASSTGVYPPTNTGELFF.

The rearrangement links TRBV20-1 to TRBJ2-2; there is no DNA to check the TCRdb D call of TRBD2. The CDR3 is 17 amino acids. CDR1 DFQATT and CDR2 SNEGSKA come from the germline V gene (reference sequence). CDR3 amino acids: CSARDPGLGGEAGELFF.

The chain is built from TRBV6-4 and TRBJ2-3. This CDR3 has 13 amino acids. CDR1 and CDR2 (germline): MRHNA, SNTAGT. CDR3 residues: CASSDSDTDTQYF.

V and J are TRBV28 and TRBJ2-7; TCRdb proposes TRBD1, but this gene call is untestable without DNA. The CDR3 covers 13 residues. Germline lookup yields CDR1 MDHEN and CDR2 SYDVKM. CDR3: CASSRGSSYEQYF.

This sequence joins TRBV7-9 and TRBJ1-1; TCRdb outputs TRBD1, but without DNA this stays unchecked. Germline V gene lookup returns CDR1 SEHNR and CDR2 FQNEAQ (reference sequence). This CDR3 has 16 amino acids. CDR3: CASSLVWGGKNTEAFF.

V usage is TRBV5-1 and J usage is TRBJ2-7; TCRdb calls TRBD2, which cannot be checked without DNA. Germline V gene data show CDR1 as SGHRS and CDR2 as YFSETQ. The CDR3 totals 14 residues. The chain's CDR3 is CASSPGLAGYEQYF.